What follows are 20 T cell receptor beta chains derived from one specimen sequenced in a study of blood T cell repertoires in COVID-19. Sequencing used immunoSEQ multiplex PCR; TCRdb keeps in-frame clones, though not all of them. This table holds 53,000 or so clones, roughly 85% found once. The specimen was peripheral blood. All receptors derive from an elderly man with acute or convalescent COVID-19.

This clone was observed once. The chain combines TRBV10-1 with TRBJ2-1, with D possibly being TRBD2 (6 bases). CDR1 is WNHNN and CDR2 is SYGVQD in the germline V gene (reference sequence). The CDR3 is 12 residues long. The V gene lost 6 bases and the J gene lost 12 bases, with 15 bases spanning the gap. The CDR3 nucleotides read TGCGCCAGCAGCCCCGGAGGGTTCGGGCAGTTCTTC. This translates into CASSPGGFGQFF.

The rearrangement links TRBV6-6 to TRBJ2-7; 11 nucleotides match TRBD2. This CDR3 spans 15 amino acids. Germline loops: CDR1 MNHNY, CDR2 SVGAGI (reference sequence). Trimming at V came to 5 bases and at J to 3 bases, leaving 6 bases not matched to a gene. The CDR3 loop reads CASSHRLAGNYEQYF. CDR3 nucleotide sequence: TGTGCCAGCAGTCACAGACTAGCGGGAAACTACGAGCAGTACTTC.

The chain is built from TRBV5-1 and TRBJ2-7, with 10 bases matching TRBD2. Germline assignment: CDR1 SGHRS and CDR2 YFSETQ. The V gene end was trimmed by 4 bases and the J gene end by 3 bases; junction bases not matched to a gene: 7. The CDR3 is 15 amino acids. The CDR3 DNA follows: TGCGCCAGCAGCCGGGGGCTAGCGGGGGTCTACGAGCAGTACTTC. Translating gives CASSRGLAGVYEQYF.

J is TRBJ1-1 and V is TRBV5-1, with D maybe TRBD1 (6 bases). The CDR3 runs 14 residues. Germline V lookup: CDR1 SGHRS, CDR2 YFSETQ. The ends were cut back, 3 bases at V and 0 bases at J, with 9 bases in the middle. CDR3: CASSSGQLNTEAFF. CDR3 DNA: TGCGCCAGCAGCTCGGGACAACTGAACACTGAAGCTTTCTTT.

The V gene is TRBV25-1, the J gene TRBJ1-4; weak D call: TRBD1 (5 bases). Per germline, CDR1 MGHDK and CDR2 SYGVNS. V lost 3 bases to trimming and J lost 0 bases, with 11 bases between them. This CDR3 spans 16 amino acids. The CDR3 nucleotides read TGTGCCAGCAGTGATAGGTGGGGCCCAACTAATGAAAAACTGTTTTTT. Amino acid sequence: CASSDRWGPTNEKLFF.

The J gene is TRBJ2-7, the V gene TRBV6-5; 11 bases fit TRBD2. This CDR3 contains 16 residues. V gave up 1 base and J gave up 4 bases; unmatched junction bases: 6. Germline-derived CDR1 and CDR2 are MNHEY and SVGAGI. DNA of the CDR3: TGTGCCAGCAGTTACTTCTTTAGCGGGGGGGGATACGAGCAGTACTTC. This sequence encodes CASSYFFSGGGYEQYF.

This clone was picked up a small number of times. One junction end does not reproduce the germline sequence, and a read error may be involved. The V call is TRBV6-2 or TRBV6-3, the J call TRBJ2-7, with D possibly being TRBD1 (5 bases). Germline V lookup: CDR1 MNHEY, CDR2 SVGEGT. The CDR3 covers 11 residues. The CDR3 loop reads CASSYERQPNF. The CDR3 DNA is TGTGCCAGTAGTTACGAGCGACAGCCAAACTTC.

The chain combines TRBV7-8 with TRBJ2-2, with 8 bases matching TRBD2. Per germline, CDR1 SGHVS and CDR2 FQNEAQ. V lost 5 bases and J lost 2; bases outside the gene matches: 10. This CDR3 contains 17 residues. In nucleotides, the CDR3 is TGTGCCAGCAGCGGAGACGCACTAGCGGCAAACACCGGGGAGCTGTTTTTT. Its protein is CASSGDALAANTGELFF.

V and J are TRBV7-3 and TRBJ2-5, with 10 bases fitting TRBD2. CDR3 length equals 17 residues. CDR1 is SGHTA and CDR2 is FQGTGA in the germline V gene. Trimming removed 5 bases from V and 2 bases from J; junction bases left unmatched: 11. The CDR3 bases are TGTGCCAGCAGCCTCCACTCTAGCGGGGGAGGGCAAGAGACCCAGTACTTC. Amino acids: CASSLHSSGGGQETQYF.

V and J are TRBV7-8 and TRBJ2-4; 12 nucleotides align to TRBD2. Germline V gives CDR1 SGHVS, CDR2 FQNEAQ. The CDR3 totals 20 residues. J gave up 1 base and V 5 bases, and 15 bases lay outside the gene matches. The CDR3 is CASSPILAGGSNGAKNIQYF. CDR3 DNA: TGTGCCAGCAGCCCGATACTAGCGGGGGGTTCCAACGGGGCCAAAAACATTCAGTACTTC.

In this sample, this clone turned up once. The chain has TRBV11-3 and TRBJ2-5; 8 bases agree with TRBD1. The length of the CDR3 is 15 residues. CDR1 is SGHNT and CDR2 is YENEEA in the germline V gene. Germline trimming cut 5 bases from V and 5 bases from J; bases unmatched to any gene: 10. The CDR3 bases are TGTGCCAGCAGCCTCAGATCAGGGGGCGTGGAGACCCAGTACTTC. It translates to CASSLRSGGVETQYF.

The chain uses TRBV27 and TRBJ2-1, with TRBD1 identical over 7 bases. The V and J ends lost 5 bases and 0 bases, in that order; junction bases with no gene match: 7. Germline V lookup: CDR1 MNHEY, CDR2 SMNVEV (reference sequence). The CDR3 sequence is 16 residues long. Here the CDR3 reads CASSPVDRVSYNEQFF. CDR3 DNA: TGTGCCAGCAGTCCCGTCGACAGGGTCTCCTACAATGAGCAGTTCTTC.

CDR3 bases: TGCGCCAGCACCGGGACAGGGGGCATTAGAAGAAACACCATATATTTT. Protein product: CASTGTGGIRRNTIYF. The rearrangement links TRBV5-1 to TRBJ1-3; TRBD1 aligns across 12 bases. The CDR3 is 16 residues long. V lost 6 bases to trimming and J lost 5 bases; unmatched junction nucleotides: 9. The V gene's germline CDR1 is SGHRS and CDR2 YFSETQ.

Only a few counts were recorded for this clone. The rearrangement links TRBV19 to TRBJ2-2; 9 bases line up with TRBD1. Germline V gene lookup returns CDR1 LNHDA and CDR2 SQIVND (reference sequence). J lost 6 bases, V lost 4 bases, and 12 bases had no gene match. This CDR3 is built from 17 residues. The DNA of the CDR3 is TGTGCCAGTAGTAAGAGCGTGGGACAGGGTGTACCCGGGGAGCTGTTTTTT. It translates to CASSKSVGQGVPGELFF.

This rearrangement joins TRBV30 to TRBJ1-1; D call uncertain. This CDR3 spans 15 amino acids. V shed 0 bases and J shed 4 bases, with 15 bases lying between them. CDR1 is GTSNPN and CDR2 is SVGIG in the germline V gene (reference sequence). Written as DNA, the CDR3 is TGTGCCTGGAGTGTAAGCCGGGTTAGAGCCACTGAAGCTTTCTTT. This encodes CAWSVSRVRATEAFF.

The chain links TRBV6-2 or TRBV6-3 to TRBJ1-2; TRBD1 aligns across 8 bases. The CDR3 is 16 residues long. Germline CDR1 MNHEY, CDR2 SVGEGT. The V segment lost 5 bases and the J segment 4 bases; nucleotides outside the gene matches: 12. For the CDR3, the DNA is TGTGCCAGCAGTCTCCAGGGGGCGCAAGGATTCTATGGCTACACCTTC. Amino acids: CASSLQGAQGFYGYTF.

This clone was picked up a small number of times. The chain recombines TRBV14 with TRBJ1-6, with 11 bases matching TRBD1. The CDR3 has 15 residues. With V trimmed by 4 bases and J by 8 bases, 4 bases remained unmatched. Germline V CDR1 and CDR2: SGHDN, FVKESK. CDR3 bases: TGTGCCAGCAGCCGGGGACAGGGGGTATATTCACCCCTCCACTTT. Translating it yields CASSRGQGVYSPLHF.

The chain combines TRBV5-1 with TRBJ1-1, with D maybe TRBD1 (6 bases). This CDR3 comprises 15 residues. V was shortened by 3 bases and J by 1 base, with 13 bases between the two germline ends. The germline gives CDR1 SGHRS, CDR2 YFSETQ. CDR3 sequence reads: CASSSGTGKNTEAFF. The CDR3 DNA reads TGCGCCAGCAGCTCGGGTACAGGGAAGAACACTGAAGCTTTCTTT.

The chain combines TRBV18 with TRBJ2-1, with 7 bases that match TRBD1. The CDR3 is made up of 15 amino acids. Germline assignment: CDR1 KGHSH and CDR2 LQKENI. V shed 3 bases, J shed 3 bases, and the junction held 5 bases outside the gene matches. The CDR3 nucleotides are TGTGCCAGCTCACCCGACAGGGTATACTACAATGAGCAGTTCTTC. It is translated as CASSPDRVYYNEQFF. Together with reference TRBV18 and TRBJ2-1, the CDR3 gives the full variable domain: NAGVMQNPRHLVRRRGQEARLRCSPMKGHSHVYWYRQLPEEGLKFMVYLQKENIIDESGMPKERFSAEFPKEGPSILRIQQVVRGDSAAYFCASSPDRVYYNEQFFGPGTRLTVL.

The V and J genes are TRBV9 and TRBJ1-1, with TRBD1 identical over 10 bases. The length of the CDR3 is 17 residues. The trim removed 3 bases at V and 4 bases at J, leaving 12 bases unmatched. Per germline, CDR1 SGDLS and CDR2 YYNGEE. The CDR3 region is CASSGYRDRGRGTEAFF. For the CDR3, the DNA is TGTGCCAGCAGCGGGTACCGGGACAGGGGCCGGGGCACTGAAGCTTTCTTT.